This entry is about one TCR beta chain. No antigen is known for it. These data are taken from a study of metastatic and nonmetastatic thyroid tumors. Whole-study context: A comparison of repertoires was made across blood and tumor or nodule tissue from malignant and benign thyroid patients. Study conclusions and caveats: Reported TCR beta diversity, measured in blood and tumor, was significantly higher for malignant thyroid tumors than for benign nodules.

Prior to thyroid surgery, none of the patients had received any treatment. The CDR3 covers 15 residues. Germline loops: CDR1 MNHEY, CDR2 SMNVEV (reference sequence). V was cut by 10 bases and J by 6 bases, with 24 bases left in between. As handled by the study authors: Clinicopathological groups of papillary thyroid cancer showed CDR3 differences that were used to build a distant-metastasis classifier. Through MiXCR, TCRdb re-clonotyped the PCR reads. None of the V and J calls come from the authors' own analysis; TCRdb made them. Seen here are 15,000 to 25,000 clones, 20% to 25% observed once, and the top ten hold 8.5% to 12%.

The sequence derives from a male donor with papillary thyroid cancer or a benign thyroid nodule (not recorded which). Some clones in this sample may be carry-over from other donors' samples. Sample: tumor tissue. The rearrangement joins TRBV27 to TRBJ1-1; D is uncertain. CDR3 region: CAISPPRPGWSEAFF. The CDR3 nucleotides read TGTGCCATCAGCCCTCCCCGGCCGGGTTGGTCTGAAGCTTTCTTT.